Listed here are 25 T cell receptor beta chains from one sample, sequenced in a study of OX40 agonist ivuxolimab in advanced cancers. Sequencing was performed with immunoSEQ multiplex PCR; in TCRdb, only in-frame clones are kept and a portion is missing. The data contain tens of thousands of clones, around 93% of them seen just once; the ten biggest clones take up about 0.3%. Sequenced here: CD4+ or CD8+ T cells sorted from blood, sampled in a trial of the OX40 agonist ivuxolimab. These receptor sequences come from an adult with an advanced solid tumor such as melanoma, head and neck, liver or kidney cancer.

This sequence joins TRBV18 and TRBJ1-1; no definite D call. This CDR3 contains 15 residues. V dropped 4 bases and J dropped 0 bases, with 12 bases sitting between them. Germline CDR1 KGHSH, CDR2 LQKENI. CDR3 sequence (DNA): TGTGCCAGCTCACAACAGAAGTCCATGAACACTGAAGCTTTCTTT. Its translation: CASSQQKSMNTEAFF.

V gene TRBV5-1 combines with J gene TRBJ2-5; TRBD2 matches at 8 bases. V trimming: 1 base; J trimming: 3 bases; junction bases outside the gene matches: 5. CDR3 length: 15 amino acids. Germline CDR1 reads SGHRS; CDR2 reads YFSETQ. The CDR3 loop reads CASSLNLGLEETQYF. In DNA form, the CDR3 reads TGCGCCAGCAGCTTGAACCTGGGACTAGAAGAGACCCAGTACTTC.

The sample holds a few counts of this clone. The chain carries TRBV10-1 and TRBJ1-4; a weak D match, TRBD1 (5 bases). Trimming took 2 bases from V and 8 from J, leaving 12 bases between them. The germline V gene has CDR1 WNHNN and CDR2 SYGVQD (reference sequence). The CDR3 is made up of 14 amino acids. CDR3 protein: CASSEGDRKEKLFF. CDR3 nucleotides: TGCGCCAGCAGTGAGGGGGACCGGAAGGAAAAACTGTTTTTT.

This clone was recorded once. The chain employs TRBV6-5 and TRBJ1-6; D is unclear. Germline lookup yields CDR1 MNHEY and CDR2 SVGAGI. There are 12 residues in the CDR3. Trimming left V 4 bases short and J 6 bases short, with 4 bases between. The CDR3 DNA reads TGTGCCAGCAGTTTCACTAATTCACCCCTCCACTTT. This encodes CASSFTNSPLHF.

The rearrangement uses TRBV27 and TRBJ2-7; TRBD1 agrees at 7 bases. The junction had 11 bases not matched to a gene; V was cut back by 7 bases and J by 2 bases. Germline CDR1 is MNHEY and CDR2 is SMNVEV (reference sequence). The CDR3 length is 15 residues. CDR3 loop: CASKTRQGGPYEQYF. DNA of the CDR3: TGTGCCAGCAAGACCCGACAGGGTGGTCCCTACGAGCAGTACTTC.

The genes are TRBV5-1 and TRBJ1-3, with D unclear. The CDR3 has 15 amino acids. V was clipped by 3 bases and J by 2 bases, with 12 bases between them. The germline V gene encodes CDR1 SGHRS and CDR2 YFSETQ. CDR3 in amino acids: CASSYTGGPGNTIYF. As DNA, the CDR3 is TGCGCCAGCAGCTACACTGGCGGACCTGGAAACACCATATATTTT.

The chain carries TRBV14 and TRBJ1-1, with 8 positions matching TRBD1. In germline, CDR1 is SGHDN, CDR2 FVKESK. This CDR3 region has 14 residues. Trimming at V came to 3 bases and at J to 5 bases, leaving 5 bases not matched to a gene. Written as DNA, the CDR3 is TGTGCCAGCAGCCATAAACAGGGGGGGACTGAAGCTTTCTTT. As protein: CASSHKQGGTEAFF.

The chain has TRBV7-9 and TRBJ1-1; 11 bases map to TRBD1. This CDR3 has 16 residues. J was trimmed by 7 bases and V by 2 bases; bases with no gene match: 9. The germline V gene encodes CDR1 SEHNR and CDR2 FQNEAQ (reference sequence). The CDR3 protein is CASSLTLGTGGNEAFF. The CDR3 DNA is TGTGCCAGCAGCTTAACTCTTGGGACAGGGGGTAATGAAGCTTTCTTT.

This chain links TRBV7-2 with TRBJ1-3, with a weak D call TRBD1 (6 bases). V lost 6 bases, J lost 0 bases, and 9 bases lay in between. CDR1 is SGHTA and CDR2 is FQGNSA in the germline V gene. This CDR3 comprises 14 residues. CDR3 sequence (DNA): TGTGCCAGCAGGGGGGCTCACTCTGGAAACACCATATATTTT. Its protein product is CASRGAHSGNTIYF.

This clone has just one count. V and J are TRBV27 and TRBJ2-1, with D possibly matching TRBD2 (6 bases). The CDR3 totals 13 residues. CDR1 and CDR2 (germline): MNHEY, SMNVEV (reference sequence). With 10 bases removed from V and 5 bases from J, the gap between germline ends came to 15 bases. In nucleotides, the CDR3 is TGTGCCACAGGAATAGCGGACCACAATGAGCAGTTCTTC. Its protein product is CATGIADHNEQFF.

V gene TRBV5-1 combines with J gene TRBJ2-3, with D perhaps given as TRBD1 or TRBD2 (5 bases each). Trimming pared 3 bases from V and 2 bases from J, leaving 16 bases between. This CDR3 region has 16 residues. CDR1 is SGHRS, CDR2 YFSETQ, per germline. CDR3 in DNA: TGCGCCAGCAGCTCCCAACGGGGCGGTACCACAGATACGCAGTATTTT. Protein product: CASSSQRGGTTDTQYF. The full variable domain, with the rest looked up from reference TRBV5-1 and TRBJ2-3, is KAGVTQTPRYLIKTRGQQVTLSCSPISGHRSVSWYQQTPGQGLQFLFEYFSETQRNKGNFPGRFSGRQFSNSRSEMNVSTLELGDSALYLCASSSQRGGTTDTQYFGPGTRLTVL.

CDR3 in DNA: TGTGCCAGCCTGGGCTTAGGGCAGGGCTTCTACGCCCAGTACTTC. Translated, it gives CASLGLGQGFYAQYF. V is TRBV6-1 and J is TRBJ2-5; possible D gene TRBD1, 5 bases. CDR1 and CDR2 from the germline V gene are MNHNS and SASEGT. V was shortened by 8 bases and J by 9 bases, with 25 bases between the two germline ends. The CDR3 contains 15 residues.

The gene calls are TRBV10-3 and TRBJ2-5, with 13 positions matching TRBD2. Trimming removed 5 bases from V and 5 bases from J; junction bases left unmatched: 8. From germline, CDR1 is ENHRY and CDR2 SYGVKD. CDR3 length: 16 amino acids. The CDR3 DNA reads as TGTGCCATCAGTACCGGGACTAGCGGGACCGGGGAGACCCAGTACTTC. Amino acid sequence: CAISTGTSGTGETQYF.

This rearrangement joins TRBV5-1 to TRBJ2-1, with TRBD2 as a possible D gene (6 bases). Trimming pared 1 base from V and 5 bases from J, leaving 13 bases between. The CDR3 covers 15 residues. Per the germline V gene, CDR1 is SGHRS and CDR2 is YFSETQ. CDR3 residues: CASSLRASVDNEQFF. The CDR3 DNA is TGCGCCAGCAGCTTGAGGGCTAGCGTCGACAATGAGCAGTTCTTC.

The CDR3 DNA sequence: TGTGCCAGCAGTGAACCCTACAATGAGCAGTTCTTC. Amino acid sequence: CASSEPYNEQFF. The genes are TRBV6-1 and TRBJ2-1; D is uncertain. CDR3 size: 12 residues. Trimming removed 2 bases from V and 2 bases from J, with 1 base in between. Germline CDR1 reads MNHNS; CDR2 reads SASEGT.

The chain carries TRBV19 and TRBJ2-6; D ambiguous. Per the germline V gene, CDR1 is LNHDA and CDR2 is SQIVND (reference sequence). CDR3 length: 14 residues. V gave up 7 bases and J gave up 1 base, with 8 bases separating them. The CDR3 bases are TGTGCCAGTAACATGGGATCTGGGGCCAACGTCCTGACTTTC. Amino acid sequence: CASNMGSGANVLTF.

The chain uses TRBV11-2 and TRBJ1-3; no clear D gene. This CDR3 has 14 amino acids. V shed 2 bases and J shed 4 bases, with 9 bases lying between them. Looked up from germline, CDR1 is SGHAT and CDR2 is FQNNGV. The CDR3 DNA follows: TGTGCCAGCAGCTTAAAAGGGTACGGAAACACCATATATTTT. Its translation is CASSLKGYGNTIYF.

The genes are TRBV6-4 and TRBJ1-5, with a weak D call TRBD1 (5 bases). Looked up from germline, CDR1 is MRHNA and CDR2 is SNTAGT. Between the trimmed V and J ends, which lost 3 bases and 5 bases, there was a span of 11 bases. The CDR3 is 14 amino acids. CDR3 amino acids: CASSEGGGDQPQHF. The DNA of the CDR3 is TGTGCCAGCAGTGAGGGCGGAGGGGATCAGCCCCAGCATTTT.

The V call is TRBV28, the J call TRBJ2-7, with D tentatively TRBD1 (6 bases). The CDR3 runs 13 residues. V lost 5 bases and J lost 6, with 14 bases in between. Germline V gives CDR1 MDHEN, CDR2 SYDVKM. CDR3 bases: TGTGCCAGCAGTGCAGGGGTCCCACGCGAGCAGTACTTC. Translation gives CASSAGVPREQYF.

The chain has TRBV6-5 and TRBJ1-4, with D perhaps TRBD1 (5 bases). V was clipped by 7 bases and J by 10 bases, with 13 bases between them. The CDR3 runs 12 residues. Germline V gives CDR1 MNHEY, CDR2 SVGAGI. DNA for the CDR3: TGTGCCAGCACGGGGACCCAAGTAAAACTGTTTTTT. It specifies CASTGTQVKLFF.

The chain couples TRBV7-9 to TRBJ2-3, with 10 bases identical to TRBD2. Germline V CDR1 and CDR2: SEHNR, FQNEAQ (reference sequence). V lost 5 bases and J lost 6; bases outside the gene matches: 8. The CDR3 totals 15 residues. The CDR3 here is CASSNLAGEKDTQYF. CDR3 DNA sequence: TGTGCCAGCAGCAACCTAGCGGGAGAAAAGGATACGCAGTATTTT. Using reference TRBV7-9 and TRBJ2-3 for the parts outside the CDR3, the full variable domain is DTGVSQNPRHKITKRGQNVTFRCDPISEHNRLYWYRQTLGQGPEFLTYFQNEAQLEKSRLLSDRFSAERPKGSFSTLEIQRTEQGDSAMYLCASSNLAGEKDTQYFGPGTRLTVL.

J is TRBJ1-5 and V is TRBV2; D is uncertain. This CDR3 contains 14 residues. V was trimmed by 9 bases and J by 6 bases, leaving 18 bases between them. CDR1 and CDR2 (germline): SNHLY, FYNNEI. CDR3 region: CASRYQAMGQPQHF. Written as DNA, the CDR3 is TGTGCCAGTCGGTATCAGGCGATGGGTCAGCCCCAGCATTTT.

This clone was picked up a small number of times. V gene TRBV18 combines with J gene TRBJ2-2; the D is unclear. Trimming cost V 3 bases and J 2 bases, with 10 bases left between them. CDR1 is KGHSH, CDR2 LQKENI, per germline. The CDR3 totals 15 residues. The CDR3 nucleotides read TGTGCCAGCTCACCGTACCCGGGTAACACCGGGGAGCTGTTTTTT. It codes for CASSPYPGNTGELFF.

The rearrangement links TRBV7-9 to TRBJ2-7; D may be TRBD2 (5 bases). The germline V gene encodes CDR1 SEHNR and CDR2 FQNEAQ (reference sequence). The V gene lost 1 base and the J gene lost 1 base, with 14 bases spanning the gap. This CDR3 is built from 16 residues. In DNA, the CDR3 is TGTGCCAGCAGCTTAGAGCGAGGGAAAGGGTCCTACGAGCAGTACTTC. It specifies CASSLERGKGSYEQYF.

This clone was recorded a few times. This chain links TRBV5-1 with TRBJ2-7, with 8 bases that match TRBD1. The germline V gene encodes CDR1 SGHRS and CDR2 YFSETQ. Trimming at V came to 4 bases and at J to 7 bases, leaving 7 bases not matched to a gene. There are 13 residues in the CDR3. CDR3: CASSPRQGREQYF. In nucleotides, the CDR3 is TGCGCCAGCAGCCCCCGACAGGGGAGAGAGCAGTACTTC.